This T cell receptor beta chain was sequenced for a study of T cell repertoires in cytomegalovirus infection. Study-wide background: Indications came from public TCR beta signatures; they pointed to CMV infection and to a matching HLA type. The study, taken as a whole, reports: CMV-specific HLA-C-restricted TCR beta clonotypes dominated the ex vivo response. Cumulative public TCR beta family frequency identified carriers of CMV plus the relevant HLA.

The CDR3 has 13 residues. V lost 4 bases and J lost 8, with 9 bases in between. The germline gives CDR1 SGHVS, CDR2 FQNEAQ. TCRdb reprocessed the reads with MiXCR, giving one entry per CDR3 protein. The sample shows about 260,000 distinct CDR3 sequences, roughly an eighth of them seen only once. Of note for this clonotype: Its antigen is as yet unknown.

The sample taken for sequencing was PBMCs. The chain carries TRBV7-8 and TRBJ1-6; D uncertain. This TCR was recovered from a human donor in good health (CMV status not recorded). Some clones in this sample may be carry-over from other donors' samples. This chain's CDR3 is CASSYWIDSPLHF. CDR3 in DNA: TGTGCCAGCAGCTACTGGATAGATTCACCCCTCCACTTT.